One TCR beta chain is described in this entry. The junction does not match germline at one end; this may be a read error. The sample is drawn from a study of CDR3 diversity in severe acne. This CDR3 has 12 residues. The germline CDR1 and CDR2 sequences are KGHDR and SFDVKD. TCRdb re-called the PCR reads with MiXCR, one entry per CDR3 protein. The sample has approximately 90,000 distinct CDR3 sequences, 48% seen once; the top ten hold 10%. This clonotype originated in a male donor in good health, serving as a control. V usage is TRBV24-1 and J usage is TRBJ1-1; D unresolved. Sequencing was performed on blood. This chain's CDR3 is CTTSDLDEEAYF. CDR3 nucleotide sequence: TGTACCACCAGTGATTTGGACGAAGAAGCTTACTTT.